This passage covers 28 T cell receptor beta chains from one sample sequenced in a study of blood T cell repertoires in COVID-19. Libraries were prepared by immunoSEQ multiplex PCR; TCRdb keeps only in-frame clonotypes and omits some of them. The sample contains about 240,000 clones, roughly 90% of which appear only once. Sequencing was done on a sample of peripheral blood. Receptor source: a woman under 40 with acute or convalescent COVID-19.

The J gene is TRBJ2-1, the V gene TRBV7-3; maybe TRBD2 (6 bases). Trimming pared 3 bases from V and 8 bases from J, leaving 17 bases between. Per germline, CDR1 SGHTA and CDR2 FQGTGA. The CDR3 loop spans 15 amino acids. The CDR3 sequence: CASSFGGTATDEQFF. The CDR3 DNA reads TGTGCCAGCAGCTTTGGGGGGACGGCCACAGATGAGCAGTTCTTC.

In its sample, this clone was seen a few times. CDR3 DNA: TGTGCCAGTAGTATAGGGAAGGCGAGGAATCAGCCCCAGCATTTT. This translates into CASSIGKARNQPQHF. The chain has TRBV19 and TRBJ1-5; D uncertain. The CDR3 covers 15 residues. Trimming removed 1 base at V and 4 bases at J, with 11 bases between. Germline V lookup: CDR1 LNHDA, CDR2 SQIVND (reference sequence).

V and J are TRBV7-8 and TRBJ2-3; 9 nucleotides line up with TRBD2. V lost 4 bases, J lost 5 bases, and 13 bases stayed unmatched. This CDR3 is built from 17 residues. The germline CDR1 and CDR2 sequences are SGHVS and FQNEAQ. The CDR3 nucleotides read TGTGCCAGCAGCTCACATCCCCGCGGGAGGGCCGGAGATACGCAGTATTTT. Encoded protein: CASSSHPRGRAGDTQYF. Variable domain in full (rest from reference TRBV7-8 and TRBJ2-3): GAGVSQSPRYKVAKRGQDVALRCDPISGHVSLFWYQQALGQGPEFLTYFQNEAQLDKSGLPSDRFFAERPEGSVSTLKIQRTQQEDSAVYLCASSSHPRGRAGDTQYFGPGTRLTVL.

The chain is built from TRBV19 and TRBJ2-7; D gene ambiguous. Germline assignment: CDR1 LNHDA and CDR2 SQIVND (reference sequence). V lost 5 bases to trimming and J lost 3 bases, with 5 bases between them. The CDR3 length is 11 residues. Written as DNA, the CDR3 is TGTGCCAGTAGTTCCGTCTACGAGCAGTACTTC. This translates into CASSSVYEQYF. Full variable domain (outside the CDR3, taken from reference TRBV19 and TRBJ2-7): DGGITQSPKYLFRKEGQNVTLSCEQNLNHDAMYWYRQDPGQGLRLIYYSQIVNDFQKGDIAEGYSVSREKKESFPLTVTSAQKNPTAFYLCASSSVYEQYFGPGTRLTVT.

The CDR3 loop reads CASSSGNAGHQPQHF. In DNA form, the CDR3 reads TGTGCCAGCAGTTCAGGCAATGCCGGCCATCAGCCCCAGCATTTT. The V call is TRBV27, the J call TRBJ1-5; no reliable D call. The germline V gene has CDR1 MNHEY and CDR2 SMNVEV (reference sequence). Trimming took 4 bases from V and 5 from J, leaving 15 bases between them. CDR3 length: 15 residues.

CDR3 sequence: CTSSQDRDRENSPLHF. CDR3 DNA sequence: TGCACCAGCAGCCAAGATCGGGACAGGGAAAATTCACCCCTCCACTTT. The chain employs TRBV1 and TRBJ1-6; the listed D gene, TRBD1, was not tested against the DNA. TRBV1 is flagged as a pseudogene. The CDR3 runs to 16 residues.

The chain joins TRBV12-3 or TRBV12-4 to TRBJ2-7; no clear D. The CDR3 runs to 11 residues. The ends were cut back, 3 bases at V and 3 bases at J, with 3 bases in the middle. In DNA form, the CDR3 reads TGTGCCAGCAGTTTGTACTACGAGCAGTACTTC. Protein product: CASSLYYEQYF.

V usage is TRBV5-4 and J usage is TRBJ2-3; perhaps TRBD2 as D (7 bases). Germline V gene data show CDR1 as SGHNT and CDR2 as YYREEE (reference sequence). The CDR3 spans 17 residues. Trimming cost V 3 bases and J 5 bases, with 22 bases left between them. The CDR3 DNA sequence: TGTGCCAGCAGCTCCAAGGGGGGGGAGGGCCGGGAAGATACGCAGTATTTT. Protein product: CASSSKGGEGREDTQYF. The variable domain in full, with the rest retrieved from reference TRBV5-4 and TRBJ2-3, is ETGVTQSPTHLIKTRGQQVTLRCSSQSGHNTVSWYQQALGQGPQFIFQYYREEENGRGNFPPRFSGLQFPNYSSELNVNALELDDSALYLCASSSKGGEGREDTQYFGPGTRLTVL.

The table lists this clone with a count of one. This chain joins TRBV7-2 and TRBJ2-1, with TRBD2 matching over 8 bases. The CDR3 length is 16 residues. V was clipped by 1 base and J by 9 bases; unmatched bases: 11. Per the germline V gene, CDR1 is SGHTA and CDR2 is FQGNSA. CDR3 in DNA: TGTGCCAGCAGCTTAGATCAAGCGGGAGTTTCAGGTGAGCAGTTCTTC. As protein: CASSLDQAGVSGEQFF.

V and J are TRBV6-5 and TRBJ1-1, with D unclear. The CDR3 covers 14 residues. Germline lookup yields CDR1 MNHEY and CDR2 SVGAGI. The V gene lost 7 bases and the J gene lost 0 bases, with 12 bases spanning the gap. The CDR3 sequence: CASTYGNMNTEAFF. The CDR3 DNA reads TGTGCCAGCACCTACGGGAACATGAACACTGAAGCTTTCTTT.

The chain employs TRBV5-1 and TRBJ2-7; 13 nucleotides align to TRBD2. V shed 4 bases and J 3 bases; nucleotides not matched to a gene: 4. There are 15 residues in the CDR3. Germline V gene data show CDR1 as SGHRS and CDR2 as YFSETQ. The CDR3 here is CASSLGTSGNYEQYF. The CDR3 coding sequence is TGCGCCAGCAGCCTTGGGACTAGCGGGAACTACGAGCAGTACTTC.

The chain carries TRBV30 and TRBJ1-3; D is ambiguous. Germline assignment: CDR1 GTSNPN and CDR2 SVGIG (reference sequence). This CDR3 region has 12 residues. V lost 4 bases, J lost 0 bases, and 4 bases lay in between. The DNA for the CDR3 is TGTGCCTGGACCTACTCTGGAAACACCATATATTTT. It codes for CAWTYSGNTIYF.

This chain links TRBV24-1 with TRBJ2-2; the D gene is possibly TRBD2 (6 bases). Trimming took 4 bases from V and 6 from J, leaving 11 bases between them. Germline V CDR1 and CDR2: KGHDR, SFDVKD. This CDR3 has 14 residues. The CDR3 is CATSESREAGELFF. The CDR3, as DNA: TGTGCCACCAGTGAAAGCAGGGAGGCCGGGGAGCTGTTTTTT.

V is TRBV9 and J is TRBJ2-2; D not resolved. The CDR3 is 13 residues long. Trimming stripped 0 bases from V and 4 bases from J, with 4 bases between. The germline gives CDR1 SGDLS, CDR2 YYNGEE. The CDR3 nucleotides are TGTGCCAGCAGCGTAGTCTCCACCGGGGAGCTGTTTTTT. Protein sequence: CASSVVSTGELFF. Drawing the rest from reference TRBV9 and TRBJ2-2, the complete variable domain is DSGVTQTPKHLITATGQRVTLRCSPRSGDLSVYWYQQSLDQGLQFLIQYYNGEERAKGNILERFSAQQFPDLHSELNLSSLELGDSALYFCASSVVSTGELFFGEGSRLTVL.

In its sample, this clone was seen once. The chain has TRBV12-3 or TRBV12-4 and TRBJ1-1, with 7 nucleotides matching TRBD1. The CDR3 runs to 11 residues. Losses at the gene ends were 7 bases for V and 11 bases for J; bases not matched to a gene: 7. The CDR3, as DNA: TGTGCCAGCACCCGACAGGGTTGGGCTTTCTTT. Translation gives CASTRQGWAFF.

This chain connects TRBV6-2 or TRBV6-3 to TRBJ2-7; a possible D gene is TRBD2 (5 bases). Germline V lookup: CDR1 MNHEY, CDR2 SVGEGT. V was shortened by 7 bases and J by 2 bases, with 18 bases between the two germline ends. CDR3 size: 15 residues. CDR3 sequence reads: CASTPRSGNTYEQYF. The DNA of the CDR3 is TGTGCCAGCACCCCCCGTTCGGGAAATACCTACGAGCAGTACTTC.

V usage is TRBV29-1 and J usage is TRBJ2-2; TRBD2 agrees at 9 bases. Trimming cost V 4 bases and J 6 bases; bases outside gene matches: 6. Germline values: CDR1 SQVTM, CDR2 ANQGSEA. The CDR3 covers 14 residues. This CDR3 is CSVVLAGVAGELFF. CDR3 in DNA: TGCAGCGTTGTTTTAGCGGGAGTGGCCGGGGAGCTGTTTTTT.

The rearrangement links TRBV4-3 to TRBJ1-4; D possibly corresponds to TRBD1 (5 bases). The V gene lost 0 bases and the J gene lost 7 bases, with 15 bases spanning the gap. The CDR3 totals 16 residues. Germline V gene lookup returns CDR1 LGHNA and CDR2 YSLEER. The CDR3 DNA reads TGCGCCAGCAGCCAAGATTCTGGGCTAAGGGGTGAAAAACTGTTTTTT. This translates into CASSQDSGLRGEKLFF.

The chain carries TRBV7-2 and TRBJ1-5; perhaps TRBD1 as D (5 bases). V was clipped by 5 bases and J by 5 bases, with 16 bases between them. Germline lookup yields CDR1 SGHTA and CDR2 FQGNSA. The CDR3 loop spans 15 amino acids. The CDR3 reads CASSPTADRDQPQHF. CDR3 bases: TGTGCCAGCAGCCCTACCGCTGACAGAGATCAGCCCCAGCATTTT.

This chain joins TRBV6-1 and TRBJ2-3; 13 nucleotides align to TRBD2. Germline assignment: CDR1 MNHNS and CDR2 SASEGT. The CDR3 is 17 residues long. V lost 4 bases to trimming and J lost 4 bases; unmatched junction nucleotides: 8. CDR3 bases: TGTGCCAGCAGTGGACCTGCCGGGACTAGCGGGGCAGATACGCAGTATTTT. As protein: CASSGPAGTSGADTQYF.

The V and J genes are TRBV5-1 and TRBJ1-1; 9 bases match TRBD1. The V and J ends lost 2 bases and 1 base, in that order; junction bases with no gene match: 9. Germline V lookup: CDR1 SGHRS, CDR2 YFSETQ. This CDR3 is 17 amino acids long. The CDR3 DNA is TGCGCCAGCAGCTTAACAGGGGGCATACATGAGAACACTGAAGCTTTCTTT. Residues: CASSLTGGIHENTEAFF.

This chain joins TRBV11-3 and TRBJ2-7; the D is unclear. V gave up 5 bases and J gave up 3 bases, with 17 bases separating them. The CDR3 is made up of 15 amino acids. Germline-derived CDR1 and CDR2 are SGHNT and YENEEA. CDR3 coding DNA: TGTGCCAGCAGCCTCCTCCGGCAGGTCCACTACGAGCAGTACTTC. Its protein is CASSLLRQVHYEQYF.

V and J are TRBV10-3 and TRBJ2-1, with 11 bases lining up with TRBD1. The CDR3 length is 13 residues. V lost 6 bases and J lost 7; bases outside the gene matches: 2. The germline gives CDR1 ENHRY, CDR2 SYGVKD. The CDR3 sequence: CAIRDRGRNEQFF. The CDR3, as DNA: TGTGCCATCAGGGACAGGGGGCGAAATGAGCAGTTCTTC.

V and J are TRBV24-1 and TRBJ2-7; D is possibly TRBD1 (6 bases). This CDR3 region has 13 residues. The germline CDR1 and CDR2 sequences are KGHDR and SFDVKD. Trimming removed 4 bases from V and 7 bases from J, with 13 bases in between. CDR3 nucleotides: TGTGCCACCAGTGAACCGGGACAACGGGAGCAGTACTTC. The encoded protein is CATSEPGQREQYF.

The V call is TRBV15, the J call TRBJ2-3, with D perhaps TRBD2 (5 bases). Trimming removed 0 bases at V and 4 bases at J, with 14 bases between. Per germline, CDR1 LNHNV and CDR2 YYDKDF (reference sequence). The CDR3 is made up of 16 amino acids. The CDR3 loop is CATSREGSSRADTQYF. The CDR3 DNA sequence: TGTGCCACCAGCAGAGAAGGGTCTAGCAGAGCAGATACGCAGTATTTT.

This clone was detected once. The chain recombines TRBV19 with TRBJ2-7, with 8 nucleotides matching TRBD2. The CDR3 runs to 16 residues. The germline V gene encodes CDR1 LNHDA and CDR2 SQIVND (reference sequence). Trimming at V came to 2 bases and at J to 5 bases, leaving 11 bases not matched to a gene. The CDR3 here is CASSIFPALAGHEQYF. CDR3 in DNA: TGTGCCAGTAGTATATTCCCCGCGCTAGCGGGTCACGAGCAGTACTTC.

The rearrangement joins TRBV15 to TRBJ1-2, with D possibly matching TRBD1 (6 bases). V dropped 3 bases and J dropped 0 bases, with 8 bases sitting between them. This CDR3 has 14 amino acids. In germline, CDR1 is LNHNV, CDR2 YYDKDF (reference sequence). The chain's CDR3 is CATSRDRANYGYTF. The CDR3 DNA reads TGTGCCACCAGCAGGGACAGAGCTAACTATGGCTACACCTTC.

The genes are TRBV29-1 and TRBJ1-1; 8 bases align to TRBD1. The germline V gene has CDR1 SQVTM and CDR2 ANQGSEA. V was clipped by 7 bases and J by 2 bases; unmatched bases: 6. The CDR3 runs 13 residues. CDR3 residues: CSDMTGVNTEAFF. The DNA for the CDR3 is TGCAGCGACATGACAGGGGTTAACACTGAAGCTTTCTTT.